The clone carrying this TCR beta chain was observed many times. From germline, CDR1 is SGHRS and CDR2 YFSETQ. The CDR3 spans 11 residues. The germline V and J ends were trimmed by 2 bases and 1 base, with 0 bases remaining between them. This entry comes from a study of identical twins. Using its own MiXCR run on the 5' RACE reads, TCRdb lists one record per CDR3 protein. The sample lists about 450,000 distinct CDR3 sequences, around a sixth occurring once. The sequence was collected from a man aged 50 or older in good health. This sequence joins TRBV5-1 and TRBJ2-5; no firm D call. Sequencing was done on a sample of naive T cells sorted from blood. In nucleotides, the CDR3 is TGCGCCAGCAGCTTCCAAGAGACCCAGTACTTC. As protein: CASSFQETQYF.